This TCR beta chain was observed in a study of T cell repertoires in cytomegalovirus infection. Each CDR3 protein is one row after TCRdb ran MiXCR on the reads. The repertoire holds some 920,000 distinct CDR3 sequences, with approximately 30% as singletons. For this clonotype: The antigen is not known.

The length of the CDR3 is 17 residues. V lost 0 bases and J lost 7, with 19 bases in between. Germline lookup yields CDR1 MGHRA and CDR2 YSYEKL. The sequence came from a human donor in good health (CMV status not recorded). Some clones in this sample may be carry-over from other donors' samples. Sequences were derived from cultured CD8+ T cells from PBMCs, sampled from culture after CMV antigen stimulation. V gene TRBV4-1 combines with J gene TRBJ2-1, with D perhaps TRBD2 (5 bases). The CDR3 DNA reads as TGCGCCAGCAGCCAAGATAGCGTTTCTATCCTGAAGAATGAGCAGTTCTTC. Its translation: CASSQDSVSILKNEQFF.